Listed below are T cell receptor beta chains from one sample, sequenced in a study of blood T cell repertoires in COVID-19. Method: immunoSEQ multiplex PCR; TCRdb's copy keeps in-frame clones and lacks some. The table has approximately 190,000 clones, roughly 80% seen once; the top ten hold roughly 5.2%. The sequenced sample was PBMCs or T cells enriched from blood (not recorded which). The receptors here all came from a woman between 55 and 75 years old with acute COVID-19. Both conserved end residues are part of each CDR3. D genes are given only for firm matches. Some rows mark clone size as missing; the rest say once, few, many or name a class of expanded clone.

TRBJ2-1,NA,NA,TRBV11-2,CASTLRLVPGNEQFF,TGTGCCAGCACTTTAAGACTAGTCCCGGGTAATGAGCAGTTCTTC
TRBJ1-5,few,NA,TRBV5-1,CATLRNSNQPQHF,TGCGCCACCCTGAGAAATAGCAATCAGCCCCAGCATTTT
TRBJ2-3,NA,NA,TRBV10-3,CAISESEGDTQYF,TGTGCCATCAGTGAGTCGGAGGGAGATACGCAGTATTTT
TRBJ2-6,once,NA,TRBV30,CAWDREAGANVLTF,TGTGCCTGGGACAGGGAGGCTGGGGCCAACGTCCTGACTTTC
TRBJ1-1,once,NA,TRBV9,CASSFRVYSEAFF,TGTGCCAGCAGCTTCAGGGTTTACAGTGAAGCTTTCTTT
TRBJ2-7,NA,TRBD2,TRBV13,CASSAHISSGSFPYEQYF,TGTGCCAGCAGCGCTCATATTTCTAGCGGGAGTTTCCCCTACGAGCAGTACTTC
TRBJ2-1,NA,NA,TRBV11-2,CASSFRGSYNEQFF,TGTGCCAGCAGCTTTCGGGGGAGTTACAATGAGCAGTTCTTC
TRBJ1-4,NA,TRBD1,TRBV4-1,CASSQVQGGEKLFF,TGCGCCAGCAGCCAAGTACAGGGGGGAGAAAAACTGTTTTTT
TRBJ2-3,NA,NA,TRBV24-1,CATTLEISTDTQYF,TGTGCCACCACCCTAGAAATTAGCACAGATACGCAGTATTTT
TRBJ2-5,once,TRBD1,TRBV11-2,CASSRTGGRETQYF,TGTGCCAGCAGCCGCACAGGGGGCCGGGAGACCCAGTACTTC
TRBJ2-7,NA,NA,TRBV11-2,CASSMERAVYEQYF,TGTGCCAGCAGCATGGAGAGGGCAGTCTACGAGCAGTACTTC
TRBJ2-5,NA,NA,TRBV6-5,CASSYTDGRGETQYF,TGTGCCAGCAGTTACACGGACGGTAGGGGAGAGACCCAGTACTTC
TRBJ2-1,NA,NA,TRBV6-6,CASSLTRTNEQFF,TGTGCCAGCAGCTTGACTAGGACCAATGAGCAGTTCTTC
TRBJ2-2,NA,TRBD2,TRBV5-4,CASRSGTSGGANWYTGELFF,TGTGCCAGCAGATCCGGGACTAGCGGGGGGGCCAATTGGTATACCGGGGAGCTGTTTTTT
TRBJ1-1,NA,NA,TRBV5-6,CASSLPGGGTEAFF,TGTGCCAGCAGCCTCCCTGGGGGGGGCACTGAAGCTTTCTTT
TRBJ1-1,NA,NA,TRBV30,CAWRRPRTVNTEAFF,TGTGCCTGGAGGCGGCCTCGGACAGTGAACACTGAAGCTTTCTTT
TRBJ1-1,NA,NA,TRBV6-5,CASSSAAGNTEAFF,TGTGCCAGCAGTTCGGCCGCGGGGAACACTGAAGCTTTCTTT
TRBJ2-3,once,NA,TRBV19,CASTMGAYTDTQYF,TGTGCCAGTACCATGGGGGCTTACACAGATACGCAGTATTTT
TRBJ2-1,NA,NA,TRBV4-3,CASSQAGLHYNEQFF,TGCGCCAGCAGCCAAGCGGGACTTCACTACAATGAGCAGTTCTTC
TRBJ1-4,NA,TRBD1,TRBV3-1/TRBV3-2,CASSQGPGQVIEKLFF,TGTGCCAGCAGCCAAGGACCGGGACAGGTGATTGAAAAACTGTTTTTT
TRBJ2-1,few,NA,TRBV10-2,CASSVGMGQEQFF,TGCGCCAGCAGTGTGGGTATGGGGCAGGAGCAGTTCTTC
TRBJ1-2,few,NA,TRBV6-2/TRBV6-3,CASSLQGSGSGYTF,TGTGCCAGCAGTCTACAAGGAAGCGGTTCTGGCTACACCTTC
TRBJ1-4,NA,TRBD1,TRBV19,CASSRSQGANEKLFF,TGTGCCAGTAGTCGTTCACAGGGGGCTAATGAAAAACTGTTTTTT
TRBJ1-2,few,NA,TRBV4-3,CASSQSHRDSYGYTF,TGCGCCAGCAGCCAGTCTCACCGGGATTCCTATGGCTACACCTTC
TRBJ2-3,NA,TRBD1,TRBV10-2,CASNVYRDRDRDTQYF,TGCGCCAGCAATGTTTACCGGGACAGGGATCGGGATACGCAGTATTTT
TRBJ2-3,few,NA,TRBV5-1,CASSRSGEVDTQYF,TGCGCCAGCAGCCGTAGCGGAGAGGTAGATACGCAGTATTTT
TRBJ1-1,few,NA,TRBV7-2,CASSTGTQNTEAFF,TGTGCCAGCAGCACCGGGACTCAGAACACTGAAGCTTTCTTT
TRBJ1-4,once,TRBD1,TRBV7-8,CASSLPGQTNEKLFF,TGTGCCAGCAGCCTTCCGGGACAGACGAATGAAAAACTGTTTTTT
TRBJ1-1,NA,NA,TRBV19,CASLDSWNTEAFF,TGTGCCAGCCTTGACAGTTGGAACACTGAAGCTTTCTTT
TRBJ2-7,NA,TRBD2,TRBV7-6,CASSLEGRGYEQYF,TGTGCCAGCAGCTTAGAGGGGAGGGGTTACGAGCAGTACTTC
TRBJ1-2,many,TRBD1,TRBV7-2,CASSTGTGHYGYTF,TGTGCCAGCAGCACCGGGACAGGACACTATGGCTACACCTTC
TRBJ1-5,NA,TRBD1,TRBV29-1,CSVGTGGFYQPQHF,TGCAGCGTTGGGACAGGGGGCTTCTATCAGCCCCAGCATTTT
TRBJ1-1,NA,TRBD1,TRBV15,CATSRDQQGLEAFF,TGTGCCACCAGCAGAGACCAACAGGGGCTTGAAGCTTTCTTT
TRBJ2-1,NA,TRBD2,TRBV6-2/TRBV6-3,CASSLTSGYNEQFF,TGTGCCAGCAGTCTTACTAGCGGCTACAATGAGCAGTTCTTC
TRBJ1-2,few,TRBD1,TRBV4-3,CASSQGLDRGIWYGYTF,TGCGCCAGCAGCCAAGGACTCGACAGGGGGATTTGGTATGGCTACACCTTC
TRBJ2-1,NA,TRBD2,TRBV7-2,CASSGRVSNEQFF,TGTGCCAGCAGCGGGAGGGTGTCCAATGAGCAGTTCTTC
TRBJ2-3,NA,NA,TRBV6-4,CASSDRGSTDTQYF,TGTGCCAGCAGTGACAGGGGGAGCACAGATACGCAGTATTTT
TRBJ1-2,once,NA,TRBV24-1,CATSDFGGGGYTF,TGTGCCACCAGTGATTTCGGCGGTGGGGGCTACACCTTC
TRBJ1-1,NA,TRBD1,TRBV28,CASSSWTGEGGTEAFF,TGTGCCAGCAGTTCCTGGACAGGGGAGGGAGGCACTGAAGCTTTCTTT
TRBJ2-5,NA,NA,TRBV6-2/TRBV6-3,CASSPGPNRETQYF,TGTGCCAGCAGTCCCGGTCCCAATCGAGAGACCCAGTACTTC
TRBJ2-2,NA,NA,TRBV24-1,CAAGLGGSGELFF,TGTGCCGCGGGCTTGGGGGGATCCGGGGAGCTGTTTTTT
TRBJ1-6,NA,TRBD1,TRBV5-6,CASTGQGAYGSPLHF,TGTGCCAGCACCGGACAGGGGGCTTATGGTTCACCCCTCCACTTT
TRBJ2-2,NA,NA,TRBV4-3,CASRLGLNTGELFF,TGCGCCAGCCGACTCGGTCTCAACACCGGGGAGCTGTTTTTT
TRBJ1-1,NA,NA,TRBV6-5,CASSWRGLGDTEAFF,TGTGCCAGCAGTTGGCGGGGGCTCGGGGACACTGAAGCTTTCTTT
TRBJ1-5,NA,NA,TRBV4-2,CASSQAPPTVQHF,TGTGCCAGCAGCCAAGCCCCCCCCACGGTCCAGCATTTT
TRBJ1-4,NA,NA,TRBV30,CAWTGGPNEKLFF,TGTGCCTGGACCGGCGGCCCTAATGAAAAACTGTTTTTT
TRBJ1-5,NA,NA,TRBV24-1,CATSAHGDNQPQHF,TGTGCCACCAGTGCTCACGGTGACAATCAGCCCCAGCATTTT
TRBJ2-5,NA,TRBD1,TRBV4-3,CASSQNRGQETQYF,TGCGCCAGCAGCCAAAACAGGGGCCAAGAGACCCAGTACTTC
TRBJ1-2,few,NA,TRBV19,CASSPLGGGYTF,TGTGCCAGTAGCCCCCTGGGCGGGGGCTACACCTTC
TRBJ2-3,NA,TRBD2,TRBV7-2,CAGSLLGLAGGQDTQYF,TGTGCCGGCAGCTTACTGGGACTAGCGGGGGGGCAAGATACGCAGTATTTT
TRBJ1-5,few,NA,TRBV10-3,CAIRTSDGEPQHF,TGTGCCATCAGGACGTCAGACGGGGAGCCCCAGCATTTT
TRBJ1-1,few,NA,TRBV5-6,CASRSYGAEAFF,TGTGCCAGCCGCTCTTACGGGGCTGAAGCTTTCTTT